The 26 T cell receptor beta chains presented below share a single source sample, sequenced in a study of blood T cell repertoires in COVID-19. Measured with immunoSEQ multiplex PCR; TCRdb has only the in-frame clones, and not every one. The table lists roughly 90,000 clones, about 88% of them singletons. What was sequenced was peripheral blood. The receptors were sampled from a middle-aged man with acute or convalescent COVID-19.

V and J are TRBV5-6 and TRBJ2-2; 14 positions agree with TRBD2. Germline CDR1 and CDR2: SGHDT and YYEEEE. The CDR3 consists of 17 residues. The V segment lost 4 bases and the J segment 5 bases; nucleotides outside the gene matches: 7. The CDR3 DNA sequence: TGTGCCAGCAGCGTAGGACTAGCGGGAGGAGGAACCGGGGAGCTGTTTTTT. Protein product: CASSVGLAGGGTGELFF.

CDR3 in amino acids: CASSESYPPYEQYF. CDR3 nucleotides: TGCGCCAGCAGTGAAAGCTACCCCCCCTACGAGCAGTACTTC. V is TRBV10-2 and J is TRBJ2-7; D gene uncertain. The CDR3 covers 14 residues. V lost 3 bases, J lost 2 bases, and 11 bases lay in between. Germline V gene lookup returns CDR1 WSHSY and CDR2 SAAADI.

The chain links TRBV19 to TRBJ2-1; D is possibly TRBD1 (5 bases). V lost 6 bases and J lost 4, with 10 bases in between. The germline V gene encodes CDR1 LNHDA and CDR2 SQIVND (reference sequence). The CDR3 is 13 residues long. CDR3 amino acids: CASSETDYNEQFF. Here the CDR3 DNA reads TGTGCCAGTAGCGAGACAGATTACAATGAGCAGTTCTTC.

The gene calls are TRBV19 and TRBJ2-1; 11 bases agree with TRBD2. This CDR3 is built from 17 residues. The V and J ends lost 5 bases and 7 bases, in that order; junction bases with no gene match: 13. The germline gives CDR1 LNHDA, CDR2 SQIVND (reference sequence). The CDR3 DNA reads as TGTGCCAGTAGTCTCACTTCAACTAGCGGGAGTGGGAATGAGCAGTTCTTC. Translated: CASSLTSTSGSGNEQFF.

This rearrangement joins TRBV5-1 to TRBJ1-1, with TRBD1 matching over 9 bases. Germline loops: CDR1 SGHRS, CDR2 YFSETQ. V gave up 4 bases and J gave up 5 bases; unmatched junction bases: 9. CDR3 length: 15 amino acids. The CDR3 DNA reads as TGCGCCAGCAGCATAGGGGACAGGGCCGGAACTGAAGCTTTCTTT. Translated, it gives CASSIGDRAGTEAFF.

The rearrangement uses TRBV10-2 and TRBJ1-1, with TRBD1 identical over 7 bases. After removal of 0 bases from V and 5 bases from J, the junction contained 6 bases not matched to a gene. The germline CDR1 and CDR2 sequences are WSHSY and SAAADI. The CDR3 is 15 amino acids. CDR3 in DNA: TGCGCCAGCAGTGAGTCATTCAGGGGGTTGACTGAAGCTTTCTTT. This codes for CASSESFRGLTEAFF.

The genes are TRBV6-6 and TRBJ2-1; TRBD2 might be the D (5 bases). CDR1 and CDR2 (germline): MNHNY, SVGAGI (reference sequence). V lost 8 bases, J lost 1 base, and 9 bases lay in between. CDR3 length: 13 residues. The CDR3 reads CASREGSYNEQFF. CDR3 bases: TGTGCCAGCCGAGAGGGATCCTACAATGAGCAGTTCTTC.

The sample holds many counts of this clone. The CDR3 protein is CASREGLSNQPQHF. CDR3 bases: TGTGCCAGCAGGGAGGGGTTGAGCAATCAGCCCCAGCATTTT. The genes are TRBV6-5 and TRBJ1-5; the D gene is possibly TRBD1 (5 bases). Germline V lookup: CDR1 MNHEY, CDR2 SVGAGI. The CDR3 runs to 14 residues. Deletions cut 6 bases from V and 1 base from J, with 10 bases between.

The DNA for the CDR3 is TGTGCCTGGACCTCGGGTCTTCCCAGGGGAACTGAAGCTTTCTTT. Translated: CAWTSGLPRGTEAFF. This chain uses TRBV30 with TRBJ1-1; weak D call: TRBD1 (6 bases). V was cut by 4 bases and J by 5 bases, with 20 bases left in between. The CDR3 spans 15 residues. Germline values: CDR1 GTSNPN, CDR2 SVGIG (reference sequence).

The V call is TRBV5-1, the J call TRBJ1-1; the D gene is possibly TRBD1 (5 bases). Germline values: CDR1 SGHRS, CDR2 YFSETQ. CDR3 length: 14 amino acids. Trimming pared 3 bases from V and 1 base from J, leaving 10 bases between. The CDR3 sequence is CASSYSDKNTEAFF. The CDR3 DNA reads TGCGCCAGCAGCTACTCGGACAAGAACACTGAAGCTTTCTTT.

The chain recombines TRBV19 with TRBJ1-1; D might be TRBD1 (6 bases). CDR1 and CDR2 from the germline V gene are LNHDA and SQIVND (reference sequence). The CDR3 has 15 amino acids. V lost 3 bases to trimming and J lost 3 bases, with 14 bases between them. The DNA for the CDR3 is TGTGCCAGTAGTATTCCGACAGGTTTGGACACTGAAGCTTTCTTT. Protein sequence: CASSIPTGLDTEAFF.

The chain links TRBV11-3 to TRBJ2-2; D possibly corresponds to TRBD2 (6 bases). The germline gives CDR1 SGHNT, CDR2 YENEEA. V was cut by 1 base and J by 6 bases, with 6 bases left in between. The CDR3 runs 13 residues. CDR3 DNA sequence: TGTGCCAGCAGCTTAGCTAGCGCCGGGGAGCTGTTTTTT. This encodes CASSLASAGELFF.

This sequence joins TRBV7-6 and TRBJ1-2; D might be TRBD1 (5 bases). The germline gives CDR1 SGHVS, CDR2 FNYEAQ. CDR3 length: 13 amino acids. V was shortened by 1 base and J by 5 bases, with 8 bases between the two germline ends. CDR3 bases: TGTGCCAGCAGCTTAGGACGACAGTATGGCTACACCTTC. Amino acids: CASSLGRQYGYTF.

As DNA, the CDR3 is TGTGCCAGCAGTGAACCGCGCGGGGGAAGCACAGATACGCAGTATTTT. It specifies CASSEPRGGSTDTQYF. The gene calls are TRBV25-1 and TRBJ2-3; the match to TRBD2 covers 7 bases. The CDR3 extends over 16 amino acids. The V gene end was trimmed by 2 bases and the J gene end by 0 bases; junction bases not matched to a gene: 5. CDR1 is MGHDK, CDR2 SYGVNS, per germline.

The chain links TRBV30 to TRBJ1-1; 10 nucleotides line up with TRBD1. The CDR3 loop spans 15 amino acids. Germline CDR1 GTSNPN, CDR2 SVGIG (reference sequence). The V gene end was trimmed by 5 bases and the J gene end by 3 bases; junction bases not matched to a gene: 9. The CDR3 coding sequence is TGTGCCTGGGGTGGTGACAGGGGGCTTGACACTGAAGCTTTCTTT. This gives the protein CAWGGDRGLDTEAFF.

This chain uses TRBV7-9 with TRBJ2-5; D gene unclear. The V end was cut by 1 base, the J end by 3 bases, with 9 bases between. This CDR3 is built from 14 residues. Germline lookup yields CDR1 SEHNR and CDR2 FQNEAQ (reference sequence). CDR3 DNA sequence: TGTGCCAGCAGCTTAGGAACAGTTGAAGAGACCCAGTACTTC. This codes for CASSLGTVEETQYF.

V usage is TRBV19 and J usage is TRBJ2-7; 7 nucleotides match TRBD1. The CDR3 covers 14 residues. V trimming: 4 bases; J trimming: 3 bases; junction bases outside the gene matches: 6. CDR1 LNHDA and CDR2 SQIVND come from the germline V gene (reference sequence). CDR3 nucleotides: TGTGCCAGTAGTACCACCGGGACAGTCTACGAGCAGTACTTC. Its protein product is CASSTTGTVYEQYF.

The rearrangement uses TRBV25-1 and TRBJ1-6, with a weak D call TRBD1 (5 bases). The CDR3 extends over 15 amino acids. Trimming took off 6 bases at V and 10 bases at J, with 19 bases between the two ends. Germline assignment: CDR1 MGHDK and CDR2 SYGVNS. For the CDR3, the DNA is TGTGCCAGCAGGCCCGGGGAGGGGAATGGGTCACCCCTCCACTTT. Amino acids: CASRPGEGNGSPLHF.

CDR3 DNA sequence: TGTGCCAGTAGTAGGGGACAGGGGAAGGGAGCACCCCTCCACTTT. This sequence encodes CASSRGQGKGAPLHF. This chain connects TRBV19 to TRBJ1-6, with 10 bases that match TRBD1. The V segment lost 4 bases and the J segment 11 bases; nucleotides outside the gene matches: 8. The CDR3 is 15 residues long. CDR1 and CDR2 (germline): LNHDA, SQIVND (reference sequence).

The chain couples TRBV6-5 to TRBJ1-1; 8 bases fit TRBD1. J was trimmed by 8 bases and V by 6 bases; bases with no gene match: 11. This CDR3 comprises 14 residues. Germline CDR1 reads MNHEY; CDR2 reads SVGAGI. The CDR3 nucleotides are TGTGCCAGCAGCCTACTAGACAGGGGTGGGGAAGCTTTCTTT. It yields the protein CASSLLDRGGEAFF.

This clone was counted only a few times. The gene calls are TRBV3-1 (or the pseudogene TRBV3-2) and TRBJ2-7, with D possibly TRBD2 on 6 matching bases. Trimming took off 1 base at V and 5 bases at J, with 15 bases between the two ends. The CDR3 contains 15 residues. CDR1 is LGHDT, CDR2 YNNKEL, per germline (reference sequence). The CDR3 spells CASSQAGVGLHEQYF. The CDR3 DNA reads TGTGCCAGCAGCCAAGCGGGGGTGGGCCTGCACGAGCAGTACTTC.

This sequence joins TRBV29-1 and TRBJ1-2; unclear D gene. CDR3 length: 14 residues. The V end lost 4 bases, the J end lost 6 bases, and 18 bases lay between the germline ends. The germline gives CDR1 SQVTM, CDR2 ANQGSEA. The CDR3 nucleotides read TGCAGCGTTGTACTTGGTGTCAACTCAAATGGCTACACCTTC. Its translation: CSVVLGVNSNGYTF.

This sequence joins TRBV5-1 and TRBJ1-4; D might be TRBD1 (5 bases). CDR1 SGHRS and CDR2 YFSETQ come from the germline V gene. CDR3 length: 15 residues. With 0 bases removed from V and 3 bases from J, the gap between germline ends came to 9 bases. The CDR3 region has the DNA TGCGCCAGCAGCTTGGACCGACAGCCTAATGAAAAACTGTTTTTT. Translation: CASSLDRQPNEKLFF.

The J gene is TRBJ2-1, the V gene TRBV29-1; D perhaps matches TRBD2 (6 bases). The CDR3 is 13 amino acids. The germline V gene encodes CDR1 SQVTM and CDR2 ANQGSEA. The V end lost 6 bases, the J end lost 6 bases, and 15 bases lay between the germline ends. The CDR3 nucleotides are TGCAGCGTGTTGATTTGGAGGGGCAATGAGCAGTTCTTC. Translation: CSVLIWRGNEQFF.

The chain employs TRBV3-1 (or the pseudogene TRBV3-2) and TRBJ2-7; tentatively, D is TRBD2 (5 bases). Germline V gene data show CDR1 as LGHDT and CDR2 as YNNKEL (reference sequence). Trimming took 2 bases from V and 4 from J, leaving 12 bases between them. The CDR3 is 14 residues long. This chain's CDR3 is CASSQMRANYEQYF. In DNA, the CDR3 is TGTGCCAGCAGCCAAATGAGGGCCAATTACGAGCAGTACTTC.

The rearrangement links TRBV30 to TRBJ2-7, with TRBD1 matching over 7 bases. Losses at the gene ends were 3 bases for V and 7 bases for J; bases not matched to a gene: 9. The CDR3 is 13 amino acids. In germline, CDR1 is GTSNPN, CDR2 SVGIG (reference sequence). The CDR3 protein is CAWRGRGLREQYF. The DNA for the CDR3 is TGTGCCTGGAGGGGAAGGGGGCTTCGGGAGCAGTACTTC.